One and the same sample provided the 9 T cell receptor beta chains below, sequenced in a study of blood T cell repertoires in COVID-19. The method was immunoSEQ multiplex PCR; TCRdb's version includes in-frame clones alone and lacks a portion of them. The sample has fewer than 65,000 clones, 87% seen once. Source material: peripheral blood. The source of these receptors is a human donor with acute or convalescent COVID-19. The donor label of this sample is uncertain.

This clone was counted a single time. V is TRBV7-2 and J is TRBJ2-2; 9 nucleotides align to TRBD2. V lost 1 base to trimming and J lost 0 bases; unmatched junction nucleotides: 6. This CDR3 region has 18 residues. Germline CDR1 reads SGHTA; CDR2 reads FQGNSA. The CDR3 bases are TGTGCCAGCAGCTTAGAACCTAGCGGGGCACCGAACACCGGGGAGCTGTTTTTT. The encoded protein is CASSLEPSGAPNTGELFF.

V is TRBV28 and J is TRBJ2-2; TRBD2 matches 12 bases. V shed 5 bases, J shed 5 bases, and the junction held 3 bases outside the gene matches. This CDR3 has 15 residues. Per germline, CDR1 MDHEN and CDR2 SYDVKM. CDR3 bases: TGTGCCAGCAGTCTTGGACTAGCGGGGACCGGGGAGCTGTTTTTT. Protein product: CASSLGLAGTGELFF.

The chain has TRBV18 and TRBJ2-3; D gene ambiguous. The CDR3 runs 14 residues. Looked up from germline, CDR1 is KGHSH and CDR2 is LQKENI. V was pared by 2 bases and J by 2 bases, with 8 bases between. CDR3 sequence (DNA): TGTGCCAGCTCACCAGGGCAGATCACAGATACGCAGTATTTT. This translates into CASSPGQITDTQYF.

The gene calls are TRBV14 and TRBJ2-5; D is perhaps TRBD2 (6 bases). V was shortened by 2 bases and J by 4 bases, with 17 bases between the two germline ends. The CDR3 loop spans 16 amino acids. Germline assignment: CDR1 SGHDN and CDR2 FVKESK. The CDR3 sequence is CASSQWRAIGGETQYF. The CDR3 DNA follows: TGTGCCAGCAGCCAATGGCGGGCCATCGGGGGAGAGACCCAGTACTTC.

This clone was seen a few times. The CDR3, as DNA: TGCGCCAGCAGGCCTGACCTGGGCGGGGATACGCAGTATTTT. It codes for CASRPDLGGDTQYF. V usage is TRBV5-1 and J usage is TRBJ2-3; possibly TRBD2 for D (5 bases). CDR1 SGHRS and CDR2 YFSETQ come from the germline V gene. This CDR3 region has 14 residues. V was pared by 5 bases and J by 6 bases, with 16 bases between.

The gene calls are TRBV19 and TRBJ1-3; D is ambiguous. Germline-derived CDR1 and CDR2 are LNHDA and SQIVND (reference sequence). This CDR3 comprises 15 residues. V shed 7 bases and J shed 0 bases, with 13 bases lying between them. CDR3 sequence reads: CASTVTRGSGNTIYF. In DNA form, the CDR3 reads TGTGCCAGTACCGTCACTCGGGGCTCTGGAAACACCATATATTTT.

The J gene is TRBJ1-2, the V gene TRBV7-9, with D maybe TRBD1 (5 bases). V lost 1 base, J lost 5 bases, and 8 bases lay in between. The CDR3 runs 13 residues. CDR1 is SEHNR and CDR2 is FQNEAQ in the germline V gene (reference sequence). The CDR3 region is CASSLEGYYGYTF. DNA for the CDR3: TGTGCCAGCAGCTTAGAGGGGTATTATGGCTACACCTTC.

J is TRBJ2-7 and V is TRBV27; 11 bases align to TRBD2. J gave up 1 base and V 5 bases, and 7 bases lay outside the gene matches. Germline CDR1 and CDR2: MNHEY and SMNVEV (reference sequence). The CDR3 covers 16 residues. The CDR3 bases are TGTGCCAGCAGTGCATCACTAGCGGGAGCTTCCTACGAGCAGTACTTC. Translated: CASSASLAGASYEQYF.

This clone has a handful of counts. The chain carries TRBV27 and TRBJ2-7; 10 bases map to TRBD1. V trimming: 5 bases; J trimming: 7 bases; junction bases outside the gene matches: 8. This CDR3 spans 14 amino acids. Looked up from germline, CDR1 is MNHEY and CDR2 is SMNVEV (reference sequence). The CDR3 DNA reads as TGTGCCAGCAGTAGTGACAGGGGGCAATATGAGCAGTACTTC. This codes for CASSSDRGQYEQYF.